This TCR beta chain was documented in a study of technical replicates of blood from a few donors. The CDR3 covers 12 residues. Trimming left V 7 bases short and J 4 bases short, with 10 bases between. Germline V gene sequence: CDR1 SEHNR, CDR2 FQNEAQ (reference sequence). The repertoire was sequenced with immunoSEQ multiplex PCR; TCRdb's copy has only in-frame clones and lacks some. The table lists approximately 79,000 clones, roughly 90% of them singletons. The chain joins TRBV7-9 to TRBJ1-1; no definite D call. The clonotype comes from a human donor in good health. Specimen: T cells isolated from PBMCs. The CDR3 loop is CASTIPGTEAFF. The CDR3 DNA reads TGTGCCAGCACCATTCCGGGCACTGAAGCTTTCTTT.